This T cell receptor (beta chain) appears in the sequencing data of a study of shared clonotypes between healthy human individuals (dated by TCRdb to the early 2020s). Regarding the complete study: A few men and a couple of women, aged 18 to 49 years, made up the cohort. For each donor, CD4 naive and CD4 memory were each given three plates, CD8 naive was given two plates, and CD8 memory was given one plate. To estimate repertoire size and how much clonotype sharing occurs between individuals, the study deeply sequenced the blood TCR repertoires of about 5 healthy adults. Libraries were prepared and TCR repertoires were sequenced by different laboratories using diverse techniques, in order to increase sequencing depth and limit assay-specific biases. Between about 0.94 and 8.9 billion PBMCs per donor were obtained by leukapheresis. Findings and caveats that apply to the study as a whole: Naive subsets generally had larger estimated clonotype richness than memory subsets did. Based on pairwise subsampling, the degree of clonotype sharing among donors was expected to be affected by sequencing depth. Incomplete sequencing was indicated by rarefaction of sorted-subset datasets, despite the large sequencing depth. Compared with non-shared clonotypes, clonotypes shared by all four sorted-subset donors had higher generation probabilities. Sampling was restricted to blood, and TCR repertoires in tissues likely differ from the TCR repertoires found in blood. Because the study included a small number of donors, the genetic and exposure-history diversity represented was limited. When several donors were compared, the shared fraction of clonotypes was roughly 5% for naive CD4, roughly 3.3% for naive CD8, 2% to 2.5% for memory CD4, and less than 0.5% for memory CD8.

The donors were healthy, HIV-negative adults who had no recently reported acute infections or vaccinations. Every donor was a Caucasian adult living in Nashville, Tennessee, USA. Magnetic negative selection was used to enrich CD4+ T cells, after which naive cells were positively selected on CD45RA and the negative fraction became the memory subset. Blood was collected by leukapheresis, and PBMCs were isolated by Ficoll-Histopaque density gradient centrifugation and then cryopreserved in liquid nitrogen vapor phase. Analytical flow cytometry was used to check the purity and quantity of every magnetically sorted T cell population. Genomic DNA was isolated from each sorted fraction and quantified by UV absorbance on a Nanodrop 2000c. In regard to this clone: It has no known antigen specificity. No base qualities exist here, and no much larger clone lies one base off it.

Using the deep immunoSEQ assay, TCR CDR3 regions were amplified from genomic DNA by multiplex PCR. Genomic DNA extracted from each cell subset was distributed evenly over all wells of several immunoSEQ 96-well plates, and each plate served as one replicate. Each replicate PCR for sorted subsets received roughly 0.2 ug genomic DNA, equal to about 30,000 T cell genomes. The purified libraries were quantified using a Qubit 3.0 fluorometer, sized with a Bioanalyzer 2100, and then quantified again using the KAPA Library Quantification kit. Each immunoSEQ 96-well plate was sequenced on its own single-read 150-cycle Illumina NextSeq 550 flow cell. As for the authors' bioinformatics: Because only junctional sequences without quality scores were contained in the immunoSEQ output, filtering matching that applied to full-length reads could not be performed. Sequences were annotated with PyIR, a Python wrapper for IgBLAST v1.9, and V/J genes and CDR3 were assigned using IMGT germline references. Reads with weak V/J assignments (E-value above 1e-6), missing CDR3, stop codons, out-of-frame junctions, or ambiguous translated residues were removed. V3J clonotypes were defined as sequences sharing the same inferred V gene, J gene, and CDR3 amino acid sequence. Percentage overlap between repertoires was calculated by dividing the number of shared unique clonotypes by the size of the smaller repertoire. Three approaches were used to assess repertoire richness: RTK rarefaction, the Chao1 estimator, and Recon v2.1 estimates of unobserved clonotypes. OLGA was used to compute generation probabilities for all TCRbeta clonotypes that the gDNA method yielded from a few donors. TCRdb took this table from immuneACCESS and kept in-frame rearrangements with V and J called. Such tables lack part of the clones; where checked against another copy, unresolved V genes explain under half of the gap, and the rest is unexplained. V and J calls and clone size are given by that table; D and trimming were obtained from the DNA. The table for this sample lists about 1.5 million clones; about 98% of them were counted only once. The ten top clones hold about 0.45% of the sample.

The CDR3 goes from the cysteine to the phenylalanine over 16 residues. The entry retains the CDR3 DNA only, 48 bases that are in frame from base 1. The chain was built from TRBV21-1 and TRBJ2-3; the listed D gene, TRBD2, was not tested against the DNA. TRBV21-1 represents a pseudogene. The receptor comes from a man aged 25-45 years in good health. Specimen: naive CD4+ T cells sorted from blood. The intended sense of this specimen's cell subset or site label: CD45RA+ positively selected. CDR3 reads: CASSTGLAGDIDTQYF. The DNA sequence reads TGTGCCAGCAGCACAGGACTAGCGGGAGATATAGATACGCAGTATTTT.